Listed here are 5 T cell receptor beta chains from one sample, sequenced in a study of blood T cells in healthy people across ages (dated by TCRdb to the mid-2010s). The library was made by 5' RACE. These reads were obtained on an Illumina HiSeq 2500. A second PCR of about 7 to 12 cycles was performed with a sample-barcoded 5' primer and a J-beta primer mix. Clones were called with MiXCR by TCRdb after fastp trimmed the public reads at Q25, and only in-frame beta chains were retained. Each entry is one CDR3 protein sequence, shown with its most common DNA and genes. This sample comprises 1.6 million or so distinct CDR3 sequences, roughly 32% of them detected only once. The ten most abundant clones make up about 10% of the sample. The specimen sequenced was blood. The receptors here all came from a woman aged 25 to 39 in good health.

Concerning this clonotype itself: A much larger clonotype is one base distant, so this may be a read error. V usage is TRBV29-1 and J usage is TRBJ2-5, with a tentative D call TRBD2 (5 bases). The CDR3 loop spans 16 amino acids. The germline V gene encodes CDR1 SQVTM and CDR2 ANQGSEA. Trimming stripped 0 bases from V and 11 bases from J, with 25 bases between. As DNA, the CDR3 is TGCAGCGTTGAAGATAACAAAGACGGACTCGACTACAAGCAGTACTTC. It codes for CSVEDNKDGLDYKQYF.

The chain carries TRBV7-9 and TRBJ2-1; 8 bases map to TRBD1. Germline V CDR1 and CDR2: SEHNR, FQNEAQ (reference sequence). The CDR3 runs 17 residues. Unmatched junction bases numbered 11, after V lost 3 bases and J lost 4 bases. The CDR3 DNA is TGTGCCAGCAGCTTGATGTCAGGGGGCTTCGGTTACAATGAGCAGTTCTTC. Protein: CASSLMSGGFGYNEQFF.

This clonotype was seen a few times. The genes are TRBV6-5 and TRBJ2-5; D is undetermined. The CDR3 has 13 amino acids. Trimming pared 5 bases from V and 3 bases from J, leaving 10 bases between. Looked up from germline, CDR1 is MNHEY and CDR2 is SVGAGI. The CDR3 loop is CASSLNMKETQYF. The CDR3 nucleotides are TGTGCCAGCAGTCTAAACATGAAAGAGACCCAGTACTTC.

The V gene is TRBV20-1, the J gene TRBJ1-5; 7 nucleotides agree with TRBD1. The V gene end was trimmed by 0 bases and the J gene end by 7 bases; junction bases not matched to a gene: 6. CDR1 DFQATT and CDR2 SNEGSKA come from the germline V gene (reference sequence). This CDR3 has 14 residues. DNA for the CDR3: TGCAGTGCTAGAGAGAACAGGGGCAGCCAGCCCCAGCATTTT. The encoded protein is CSARENRGSQPQHF.

The chain combines TRBV20-1 with TRBJ2-7; D gene uncertain. Germline V gives CDR1 DFQATT, CDR2 SNEGSKA (reference sequence). V was trimmed by 6 bases and J by 2 bases, leaving 14 bases between them. The CDR3 extends over 13 amino acids. The CDR3 protein is CSARSLNTYEQYF. Here the CDR3 DNA reads TGCAGTGCCAGGTCTCTTAACACCTACGAGCAGTACTTC.